Listed below are T cell receptor beta chains from one sample, sequenced in a study of blood T cell repertoires in COVID-19. TCRdb keeps only in-frame clones here, not all; method: immunoSEQ multiplex PCR. The sample records roughly 390,000 clones, about 89% being singletons. Sequences were obtained from peripheral blood. The receptors were gathered from a woman aged 25 to 45 with COVID-19, enrolled during active disease. Both conserved end residues are part of each CDR3. The order of the fields is J gene, D gene, clone size, V gene, CDR3 DNA, CDR3 protein. A D gene is named only where the DNA matches it firmly. Only some rows state a clone size, as once, few, many or a class for expanded clones.

J gene: TRBJ1-1; D gene: -; clone size: -; V gene: TRBV7-2; CDR3 DNA: TGTGCCAGCAGCCTCCAAGGGGGTATTATAGCTGAAGCTTTCTTT; CDR3 protein: CASSLQGGIIAEAFF
J gene: TRBJ2-3; D gene: -; clone size: -; V gene: TRBV2; CDR3 DNA: TGTGCCACCAGGACAGACTTAAGCACAGATACGCAGTATTTT; CDR3 protein: CATRTDLSTDTQYF
J gene: TRBJ2-7; D gene: -; clone size: -; V gene: TRBV2; CDR3 DNA: TGTGCCAGCAGTGGGTCAGGGTGGAGTGAGCAGTACTTC; CDR3 protein: CASSGSGWSEQYF
J gene: TRBJ2-5; D gene: -; clone size: -; V gene: TRBV7-9; CDR3 DNA: TGTGCCAGCAGCTTTATTTCCGGGAGCCGAGAGACCCAGTACTTC; CDR3 protein: CASSFISGSRETQYF
J gene: TRBJ2-1; D gene: TRBD2; clone size: -; V gene: TRBV19; CDR3 DNA: TGTGCCAGTAGTATAGATGAAACACTAGCGGGAGACAATGAGCAGTTCTTC; CDR3 protein: CASSIDETLAGDNEQFF
J gene: TRBJ1-5; D gene: TRBD1; clone size: few; V gene: TRBV18; CDR3 DNA: TGTGCCAGCTCACGGGACAGCTCCCTTCCGCCCCAGCATTTT; CDR3 protein: CASSRDSSLPPQHF
J gene: TRBJ2-7; D gene: -; clone size: few; V gene: TRBV19; CDR3 DNA: TGTGCCAGTAGTATAAAATCCGGGGATGCCTCCTACGAGCAGTACTTC; CDR3 protein: CASSIKSGDASYEQYF
J gene: TRBJ1-1; D gene: -; clone size: -; V gene: TRBV2; CDR3 DNA: TGTGCCAGCACGTTGAGCTTGAACACTGAAGCTTTCTTT; CDR3 protein: CASTLSLNTEAFF
J gene: TRBJ1-2; D gene: TRBD1; clone size: -; V gene: TRBV6-5; CDR3 DNA: TGTGCCAGCAGTTGGGACAGGGGTAGTGGCTACACCTTC; CDR3 protein: CASSWDRGSGYTF
J gene: TRBJ2-1; D gene: TRBD2; clone size: -; V gene: TRBV7-2; CDR3 DNA: TGTGCCAGCTTGGGGGGGGGTCACAATGAGCAGTTCTTC; CDR3 protein: CASLGGGHNEQFF
J gene: TRBJ1-5; D gene: -; clone size: -; V gene: TRBV28; CDR3 DNA: TGTGCCAGCAGTTTATTACAGGGAAGGGGCAATCAGCCCCAGCATTTT; CDR3 protein: CASSLLQGRGNQPQHF
J gene: TRBJ1-5; D gene: TRBD1; clone size: -; V gene: TRBV5-1; CDR3 DNA: TGCGCCAGCAGCTTGGCCGGGACAGGGAATCAGCCCCAGCATTTT; CDR3 protein: CASSLAGTGNQPQHF
J gene: TRBJ2-2; D gene: -; clone size: -; V gene: TRBV3-1/TRBV3-2; CDR3 DNA: TGTGCCAGCAGCCAAGGGGCTGGGGAGCTGTTTTTT; CDR3 protein: CASSQGAGELFF
J gene: TRBJ1-4; D gene: -; clone size: -; V gene: TRBV28; CDR3 DNA: TGTGCCACCGGGGACACAACTAATGAAAAACTGTTTTTT; CDR3 protein: CATGDTTNEKLFF
J gene: TRBJ2-3; D gene: -; clone size: once; V gene: TRBV5-1; CDR3 DNA: TGCGCCAGCAGCCCAGAGGGTACAGATACGCAGTATTTT; CDR3 protein: CASSPEGTDTQYF
J gene: TRBJ1-2; D gene: -; clone size: few; V gene: TRBV12-3/TRBV12-4; CDR3 DNA: TGTGCCAGCAGCTCTACTCTCTGGGGCTACACCTTC; CDR3 protein: CASSSTLWGYTF
J gene: TRBJ2-7; D gene: TRBD2; clone size: -; V gene: TRBV30; CDR3 DNA: TGTGCCTGGAGTGTCGCTAGCGGGAGAATGTGGGAGCAGTACTTC; CDR3 protein: CAWSVASGRMWEQYF
J gene: TRBJ1-2; D gene: -; clone size: -; V gene: TRBV30; CDR3 DNA: TGTGCCTGGAGTATGCCGGGGGTCTATGGCTACACCTTC; CDR3 protein: CAWSMPGVYGYTF
J gene: TRBJ2-1; D gene: -; clone size: -; V gene: TRBV24-1; CDR3 DNA: TGTGCCGCCTCAGACGCGGGGAATGAGCAGTTCTTC; CDR3 protein: CAASDAGNEQFF
J gene: TRBJ2-7; D gene: -; clone size: -; V gene: TRBV5-6; CDR3 DNA: TGTGCCAGCAGCTCCTCCCGCTCCTACGAGCAGTACTTC; CDR3 protein: CASSSSRSYEQYF
J gene: TRBJ1-2; D gene: TRBD1; clone size: -; V gene: TRBV30; CDR3 DNA: TGTGCCTACCTTGGACAGGGAAGTGGAGGCTACACCTTC; CDR3 protein: CAYLGQGSGGYTF
J gene: TRBJ2-7; D gene: -; clone size: -; V gene: TRBV12-3/TRBV12-4; CDR3 DNA: TGTGCCAGCAGTTTTAGTTTCTCCTACGAGCAGTACTTC; CDR3 protein: CASSFSFSYEQYF
J gene: TRBJ2-1; D gene: TRBD2; clone size: once; V gene: TRBV5-5; CDR3 DNA: TGTGCCAGCAGCTTGCTAGCGGGAGCGGTTGAGCAGTTCTTC; CDR3 protein: CASSLLAGAVEQFF
J gene: TRBJ1-1; D gene: -; clone size: -; V gene: TRBV28; CDR3 DNA: TGTGCCAGCAGTTTCCTCCTGAACACTGAAGCTTTCTTT; CDR3 protein: CASSFLLNTEAFF
J gene: TRBJ1-3; D gene: -; clone size: -; V gene: TRBV7-6; CDR3 DNA: TGTGCCAGCAGCTTAGCCCCGAGCTCTGGAAACACCATATATTTT; CDR3 protein: CASSLAPSSGNTIYF
J gene: TRBJ2-7; D gene: -; clone size: few; V gene: TRBV4-1; CDR3 DNA: TGCGCCAGCAGCCACTCGCCGTCGTTGGAAAGCGGCGAGCAGTACTTC; CDR3 protein: CASSHSPSLESGEQYF
J gene: TRBJ2-2; D gene: TRBD2; clone size: -; V gene: TRBV7-9; CDR3 DNA: TGTGCCAGCAGCTCTTATAATAGCGGGGGTTTTAAGAACACCGGGGAGCTGTTTTTT; CDR3 protein: CASSSYNSGGFKNTGELFF
J gene: TRBJ2-5; D gene: TRBD1; clone size: -; V gene: TRBV5-8; CDR3 DNA: TGTGCCAGCACCTACGGACAGGGCGGTGGAGAGACCCAGTACTTC; CDR3 protein: CASTYGQGGGETQYF
J gene: TRBJ1-1; D gene: TRBD1; clone size: -; V gene: TRBV6-5; CDR3 DNA: TGTGCCAGCAGATATCACGACAGGGCGGGTGAAGCTTTCTTT; CDR3 protein: CASRYHDRAGEAFF
J gene: TRBJ2-7; D gene: -; clone size: once; V gene: TRBV19; CDR3 DNA: TGTGCCAGTAAGCCAGCGGGCCCGGCATACTACGAGCAGTACTTC; CDR3 protein: CASKPAGPAYYEQYF
J gene: TRBJ2-1; D gene: -; clone size: -; V gene: TRBV2; CDR3 DNA: TGTGCCAGCAGTGGCCGTCTAGCGAGCGAGCAGTTCTTC; CDR3 protein: CASSGRLASEQFF
J gene: TRBJ2-3; D gene: TRBD2; clone size: -; V gene: TRBV28; CDR3 DNA: TGTGCCAGCAGTTTATTAGCGGGGTCTAGCACAGATACGCAGTATTTT; CDR3 protein: CASSLLAGSSTDTQYF
J gene: TRBJ1-6; D gene: -; clone size: few; V gene: TRBV6-5; CDR3 DNA: TGTGCCAGCAGTTTCGGGAGGGATCAACCCCTCCACTTT; CDR3 protein: CASSFGRDQPLHF
J gene: TRBJ2-7; D gene: -; clone size: -; V gene: TRBV15; CDR3 DNA: TGTGCCACCAGCAGAAGCGGCGGGACCTATTACGAGCAGTACTTC; CDR3 protein: CATSRSGGTYYEQYF
J gene: TRBJ2-2; D gene: -; clone size: -; V gene: TRBV9; CDR3 DNA: TGTGCCAGCAGCGTAAACGTGGGCACGGGGACCGGGGAGCTGTTTTTT; CDR3 protein: CASSVNVGTGTGELFF
J gene: TRBJ1-1; D gene: TRBD1; clone size: once; V gene: TRBV4-1; CDR3 DNA: TGCGCCAGCAGCCCCGGACAGGGCCCAGCTTTCTTT; CDR3 protein: CASSPGQGPAFF
J gene: TRBJ1-4; D gene: -; clone size: few; V gene: TRBV11-2; CDR3 DNA: TGTGCCAGCAGCTCCCATGGCAGGGATGAAAAACTGTTTTTT; CDR3 protein: CASSSHGRDEKLFF
J gene: TRBJ2-5; D gene: TRBD2; clone size: -; V gene: TRBV7-9; CDR3 DNA: TGTGCCAGCAGCGGCCGGGGGGGAGAGACCCAGTACTTC; CDR3 protein: CASSGRGGETQYF
J gene: TRBJ2-1; D gene: TRBD2; clone size: -; V gene: TRBV2; CDR3 DNA: TGTGCCAGCAGCACTAGCGGGAGGGGGGAGCAGTTCTTC; CDR3 protein: CASSTSGRGEQFF
J gene: TRBJ1-1; D gene: -; clone size: once; V gene: TRBV30; CDR3 DNA: TGTGCCTGGGGGGAGGGCCTGAGGACTGAAGCTTTCTTT; CDR3 protein: CAWGEGLRTEAFF
J gene: TRBJ2-3; D gene: TRBD2; clone size: -; V gene: TRBV4-1; CDR3 DNA: TGCGCCAGCAGCCAAATGGATCTAGCGGGAGGTGGGATAAGGGCAGATACGCAGTATTTT; CDR3 protein: CASSQMDLAGGGIRADTQYF
J gene: TRBJ1-1; D gene: -; clone size: -; V gene: TRBV28; CDR3 DNA: TGTGCCAGCAGTTTAAGGGGCGCCGGGACTGAAGCTTTCTTT; CDR3 protein: CASSLRGAGTEAFF